Listed below are T cell receptor beta chains from one sample, sequenced in a study of lung T cells in sarcoidosis with Löfgren's syndrome. TCRdb analysed the reads with MiXCR anew, one entry per CDR3 protein. Among 2,500 or so distinct CDR3 sequences listed, roughly 19% were seen once. Material for sequencing was CD4+ T cells from bronchoalveolar lavage. The source is a human donor with sarcoidosis (Löfgren's syndrome or another form), or a control subject (not recorded which). Both conserved end residues are part of each CDR3. A D gene is named only where the DNA matches it firmly. The size entry is marked missing in some rows and otherwise reads once, few, many or a size class.

v_call: TRBV6-2/TRBV6-3
j_call: TRBJ2-3
clone_size: many
d_call: TRBD2
cdr3_nt: TGTGCCAGCAGTTACCGGCAGGACAAACCGGGACTAGCGGCCACGGATACGCAGTATTTT
cdr3_aa: CASSYRQDKPGLAATDTQYF

v_call: TRBV4-1
j_call: TRBJ2-3
clone_size: medium-sized
d_call: TRBD2
cdr3_nt: TGCGCCAGCAGCCAAGACAGGGAGGGTACGCAGTATTTT
cdr3_aa: CASSQDREGTQYF

v_call: TRBV4-2
j_call: TRBJ2-7
clone_size: many
d_call: -
cdr3_nt: TGTGCCAGCAGCGCGGCAGTGGGCGGCAGCTCCTACGAGCAGTACTTC
cdr3_aa: CASSAAVGGSSYEQYF

v_call: TRBV2
j_call: TRBJ2-3
clone_size: many
d_call: TRBD1
cdr3_nt: TGTGCCAGCAGAGGACAGGGGCGGGATACGCAGTATTTT
cdr3_aa: CASRGQGRDTQYF

v_call: TRBV20-1
j_call: TRBJ1-1
clone_size: medium-sized
d_call: TRBD1
cdr3_nt: TGCAGTGCTAGTAAACAGGGGGCGTATACTGAAGCTTTCTTT
cdr3_aa: CSASKQGAYTEAFF

v_call: TRBV25-1
j_call: TRBJ1-1
clone_size: few
d_call: TRBD1
cdr3_nt: TGTGCCAGCAGTGGGCCACAGGGGAAGACTGGAGCTTTCTTT
cdr3_aa: CASSGPQGKTGAFF

v_call: TRBV2
j_call: TRBJ2-7
clone_size: many
d_call: -
cdr3_nt: TGTGCCAGCAGTGAAGCGCACAGCAGGGACGAGCAGTACTTC
cdr3_aa: CASSEAHSRDEQYF

v_call: TRBV5-1
j_call: TRBJ2-3
clone_size: medium-sized
d_call: TRBD2
cdr3_nt: TGCGCCAGCAGCCTGACGTTGGCGGGAGGACGTTTTAGCACAGATACGCAGTATTTT
cdr3_aa: CASSLTLAGGRFSTDTQYF

v_call: TRBV12-3/TRBV12-4
j_call: TRBJ1-1
clone_size: few
d_call: -
cdr3_nt: TGCGCCAACAGTTACAGGGAGGTGAACACTGAAGCTTTCTTT
cdr3_aa: CANSYREVNTEAFF

v_call: TRBV2
j_call: TRBJ1-1
clone_size: few
d_call: -
cdr3_nt: TGTGCCAGCAGTGAGGAACGCAGCACTGAAGCTTTCTTT
cdr3_aa: CASSEERSTEAFF

v_call: TRBV7-9
j_call: TRBJ2-5
clone_size: -
d_call: TRBD1
cdr3_nt: TGTGCCAGCCGCCTTGAGGGACAGGGGATTAAAGAGACCCAGCACTTC
cdr3_aa: CASRLEGQGIKETQHF

v_call: TRBV19
j_call: TRBJ1-1
clone_size: medium-sized
d_call: -
cdr3_nt: TGTGCCAGTAGTCAAAGATCTGAAGCTTTCTTT
cdr3_aa: CASSQRSEAFF

v_call: TRBV11-2
j_call: TRBJ2-3
clone_size: -
d_call: TRBD1
cdr3_nt: TGTGCCAGCGGCTTAGAAGGGACAGGGAGGGATACGCAGTATTTT
cdr3_aa: CASGLEGTGRDTQYF

v_call: TRBV27
j_call: TRBJ2-3
clone_size: -
d_call: TRBD1
cdr3_nt: TGTGCCACCAAAGACTGGGACAGAGGCACAGATACGCAGTATTTT
cdr3_aa: CATKDWDRGTDTQYF

v_call: TRBV11-2
j_call: TRBJ2-2
clone_size: many
d_call: -
cdr3_nt: TGTGCCAGCAGCCCTTCGCGGGACACCGGGGAGCTGTTTTTT
cdr3_aa: CASSPSRDTGELFF

v_call: TRBV15
j_call: TRBJ2-7
clone_size: medium-sized
d_call: TRBD1
cdr3_nt: TGTGCCACCAGCAGCGGACAGGGGCATTCCTACGAGCAGTACTTC
cdr3_aa: CATSSGQGHSYEQYF

v_call: TRBV7-2
j_call: TRBJ1-5
clone_size: large
d_call: TRBD1
cdr3_nt: TGTGCCAGCAGCTTAGATACAGGGGCAGGGGCCCAGCATTTT
cdr3_aa: CASSLDTGAGAQHF

v_call: TRBV7-8
j_call: TRBJ2-5
clone_size: many
d_call: -
cdr3_nt: TGTGCCAGCAGCTTAAGTGGGTGGCGCCAAGAGACCCAGTACTTC
cdr3_aa: CASSLSGWRQETQYF

v_call: TRBV2
j_call: TRBJ2-3
clone_size: medium-sized
d_call: TRBD2
cdr3_nt: TGTGCCAGCTCCGGTGCAGCGGGAGGTCGGGATACGCAGTATTTT
cdr3_aa: CASSGAAGGRDTQYF

v_call: TRBV7-8
j_call: TRBJ2-1
clone_size: medium-sized
d_call: -
cdr3_nt: TGTGCCAGCAGCCGGGTAGGCAGGTCCTACAATGAGCAGTTCTTC
cdr3_aa: CASSRVGRSYNEQFF

v_call: TRBV24-1
j_call: TRBJ2-3
clone_size: -
d_call: -
cdr3_nt: TGTGCCACTACCAGCGGACTTACTGGCACAGATACGCAGTATTTT
cdr3_aa: CATTSGLTGTDTQYF

v_call: TRBV19
j_call: TRBJ2-1
clone_size: many
d_call: -
cdr3_nt: TGTGCCAGTAGTACAAATCGGGCAGGTGAGCAGTTCTTC
cdr3_aa: CASSTNRAGEQFF

v_call: TRBV18
j_call: TRBJ1-6
clone_size: medium-sized
d_call: -
cdr3_nt: TGTGCCAGCTCTCTTTCGGGACCGATTAATTCACCCCTCCACTTT
cdr3_aa: CASSLSGPINSPLHF

v_call: TRBV18
j_call: TRBJ2-7
clone_size: many
d_call: -
cdr3_nt: TGTGCCAGCTCGCCAGACAGTTACGAGCAGTACTTC
cdr3_aa: CASSPDSYEQYF

v_call: TRBV7-2
j_call: TRBJ2-1
clone_size: large
d_call: TRBD1
cdr3_nt: TGTGCCAGCAGTTCTCCGGACAGGGGGTTAAATGAGCAGTTCTTC
cdr3_aa: CASSSPDRGLNEQFF

v_call: TRBV19
j_call: TRBJ2-1
clone_size: medium-sized
d_call: -
cdr3_nt: TGTGCCAGTGGGGACCCCTACTACAATGAGCAGTTCTTC
cdr3_aa: CASGDPYYNEQFF

v_call: TRBV2
j_call: TRBJ1-6
clone_size: -
d_call: -
cdr3_nt: TGTGCCAGCTCGTCTCAGGGGAATTCACCCTTCCACTTT
cdr3_aa: CASSSQGNSPFHF

v_call: TRBV28
j_call: TRBJ2-7
clone_size: once
d_call: -
cdr3_nt: TGTGCCAGCAGTTTAAAGGGGCGACGGGGCTCCTACGAACAGTACTTC
cdr3_aa: CASSLKGRRGSYEQYF

v_call: TRBV10-3
j_call: TRBJ2-3
clone_size: medium-sized
d_call: -
cdr3_nt: TGTGCCACCCGGACTAGCACAGATACGCAGTATTTT
cdr3_aa: CATRTSTDTQYF

v_call: TRBV4-1
j_call: TRBJ2-1
clone_size: many
d_call: -
cdr3_nt: TGCGCCAGCAGCCAAGAAAGGAACAATGAGCAGTTCTTC
cdr3_aa: CASSQERNNEQFF

v_call: TRBV2
j_call: TRBJ2-1
clone_size: large
d_call: -
cdr3_nt: TGTGCCAGCAGTGGCATTGGGAATGAGCAGTTCTTC
cdr3_aa: CASSGIGNEQFF

v_call: TRBV3-1
j_call: TRBJ1-6
clone_size: medium-sized
d_call: TRBD1
cdr3_nt: TGTGCCAGCAGCCAAGCACCGCCCGGGACAGGGAATTCACCCCTCCACTTT
cdr3_aa: CASSQAPPGTGNSPLHF

v_call: TRBV24-1
j_call: TRBJ2-3
clone_size: medium-sized
d_call: -
cdr3_nt: TGTGCCACCAGTGATTTCGGGGACACTCCTGGGACTAGCACAGATACGCAGTATTTT
cdr3_aa: CATSDFGDTPGTSTDTQYF

v_call: TRBV5-6
j_call: TRBJ2-5
clone_size: many
d_call: TRBD2
cdr3_nt: TGTGCCAGCAGCTTGGTGGCTAGCGGGAGAGAGACCCAGTACTTC
cdr3_aa: CASSLVASGRETQYF

v_call: TRBV2
j_call: TRBJ2-3
clone_size: many
d_call: TRBD1
cdr3_nt: TGTGCCAGCAGGCCAGGGGGCTCGAATACGCAGTATTTT
cdr3_aa: CASRPGGSNTQYF

v_call: TRBV27
j_call: TRBJ1-1
clone_size: medium-sized
d_call: -
cdr3_nt: TGTGCCAGCAGTTTACGGGGGAGCACTGAAGCTTTCTTT
cdr3_aa: CASSLRGSTEAFF

v_call: TRBV5-1
j_call: TRBJ2-7
clone_size: medium-sized
d_call: TRBD1
cdr3_nt: TGCGCCAGCAGCTTCTCGGACAGGGAGCAGTACTTC
cdr3_aa: CASSFSDREQYF

v_call: TRBV20-1
j_call: TRBJ2-7
clone_size: medium-sized
d_call: TRBD1
cdr3_nt: TGCAGTGCTAGACCGGCGACAGGGAATGACTACGAGCAGTACTTC
cdr3_aa: CSARPATGNDYEQYF

v_call: TRBV11-3
j_call: TRBJ2-1
clone_size: medium-sized
d_call: -
cdr3_nt: TGTGCCAGCAGCAACAACAGGGGAGGGACCTACAATGAGCAGTTCTTC
cdr3_aa: CASSNNRGGTYNEQFF

v_call: TRBV5-5
j_call: TRBJ2-2
clone_size: few
d_call: TRBD2
cdr3_nt: TGTGCCAGCACCAGCGGGAGTTTCACCGGGGAGCTGTTTTTT
cdr3_aa: CASTSGSFTGELFF

v_call: TRBV12-3/TRBV12-4
j_call: TRBJ2-2
clone_size: medium-sized
d_call: -
cdr3_nt: TGTGCCAGCAGATTAAACGGGGAGCTGTTTTTT
cdr3_aa: CASRLNGELFF

v_call: TRBV2
j_call: TRBJ1-2
clone_size: medium-sized
d_call: -
cdr3_nt: TGTGCCAGCAGTCAGACCGCCAACTATGGCTACACCTTC
cdr3_aa: CASSQTANYGYTF

v_call: TRBV4-3
j_call: TRBJ2-1
clone_size: -
d_call: TRBD2
cdr3_nt: TGCGCCAGCAGCCTTTCTGGCGGGAGGGACAATGAGCAGCTCTTC
cdr3_aa: CASSLSGGRDNEQLF

v_call: TRBV3-1
j_call: TRBJ2-4
clone_size: -
d_call: -
cdr3_nt: TGTGCCAGCAGCCAGATGGCTAACGGAAGAGCCAAAAACATTCAGTACTTC
cdr3_aa: CASSQMANGRAKNIQYF

v_call: TRBV2
j_call: TRBJ2-5
clone_size: medium-sized
d_call: TRBD2
cdr3_nt: TGTGCCAGCAGTGGACAGAGCGGGAGAGAGACCCAGTACTTC
cdr3_aa: CASSGQSGRETQYF

v_call: TRBV2
j_call: TRBJ2-5
clone_size: many
d_call: -
cdr3_nt: TGTGCCAGGTTGGCACAGGGCGAGACCCAGTACTTC
cdr3_aa: CARLAQGETQYF

v_call: TRBV2
j_call: TRBJ2-5
clone_size: medium-sized
d_call: -
cdr3_nt: TGTGCCAGCAGTTCACAATCCGGGAGAGAGACCCAGTACTTC
cdr3_aa: CASSSQSGRETQYF

v_call: TRBV24-1
j_call: TRBJ2-1
clone_size: medium-sized
d_call: -
cdr3_nt: TGTGCCACCAGTTCCCCTACCCCTAGCGACAATGAGCAGTTCTTC
cdr3_aa: CATSSPTPSDNEQFF

v_call: TRBV12-3/TRBV12-4
j_call: TRBJ2-7
clone_size: -
d_call: -
cdr3_nt: TGTGCCAGCACCTCACCGGGTAGCGTTCGCTCCTACGAGCAGTACTTC
cdr3_aa: CASTSPGSVRSYEQYF